This T cell receptor beta chain is drawn from a study of blood T cell repertoires in COVID-19. The assay was immunoSEQ multiplex PCR, and TCRdb's table has in-frame clones only and misses some. This repertoire shows some 200,000 clones, 80% to 85% found once; its top ten account for roughly 2.4%. This TCR was sampled from a woman in her sixties with acute or convalescent COVID-19. The sequencing input was peripheral blood.

This CDR3 reads CASLISGETQYF. DNA of the CDR3: TGTGCCAGCCTTATTTCGGGTGAGACCCAGTACTTC. V usage is TRBV7-9 and J usage is TRBJ2-5, with D unclear. This CDR3 region has 12 residues. CDR1 is SEHNR and CDR2 is FQNEAQ in the germline V gene (reference sequence). The V and J ends lost 8 bases and 5 bases respectively, with 12 bases between them. The variable domain in full, completed from reference TRBV7-9 and TRBJ2-5, reads DTGVSQNPRHKITKRGQNVTFRCDPISEHNRLYWYRQTLGQGPEFLTYFQNEAQLEKSRLLSDRFSAERPKGSFSTLEIQRTEQGDSAMYLCASLISGETQYFGPGTRLLVL.